This T cell receptor (beta chain) is drawn from a study of cytomegalovirus exposure and HLA in healthy donors. Unmatched junction bases numbered 11, after V lost 2 bases and J lost 2 bases. The CDR3 has 18 residues. The germline V gene encodes CDR1 SGHNT and CDR2 YYREEE (reference sequence). Comment on this clone: Its cognate antigen is unknown.

Both 60 Vbeta primers and 13 Jbeta primers went into the PCR. Some clones are missing from TCRdb's copy, which holds only in-frame ones; the method was immunoSEQ multiplex PCR. The sample contains some 150,000 clones, 80% of which appear only once. Study-wide points: Reportedly, fewer N-insertions than the approximately 650-donor mean appeared in an Asian-associated ancestry cluster in a later analysis. In a later analysis, specific HLA alleles were associated with around 17,000 TCR beta sequences at a 0.05 false discovery rate. Later analysis identified a missense DCLRE1C variant that was linked to TCR beta V- and J-gene trimming.

Sequenced sample: PBMCs. This sequence originates from a female donor in good health and CMV-seronegative. The chain employs TRBV5-4 and TRBJ1-5, with 9 bases that match TRBD1. The CDR3 protein is CASSFTGTGKEGNQPQHF. The CDR3, as DNA: TGTGCCAGCAGCTTCACCGGGACAGGGAAGGAGGGCAATCAGCCCCAGCATTTT.